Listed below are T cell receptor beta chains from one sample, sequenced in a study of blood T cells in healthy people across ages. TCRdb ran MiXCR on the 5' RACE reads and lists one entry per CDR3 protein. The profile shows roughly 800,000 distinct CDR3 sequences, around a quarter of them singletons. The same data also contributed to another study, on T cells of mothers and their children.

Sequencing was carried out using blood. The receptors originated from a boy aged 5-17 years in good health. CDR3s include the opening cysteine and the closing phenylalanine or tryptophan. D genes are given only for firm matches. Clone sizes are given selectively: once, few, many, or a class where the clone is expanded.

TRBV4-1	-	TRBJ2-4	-	TGCGCCAGCAGCCAAGATCCGGAGAGAAACATTCAGTACTTC	CASSQDPERNIQYF
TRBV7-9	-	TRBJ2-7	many	TGTGCCAGCAGCCGGAGACAAACCTACGAGCAGTACTTC	CASSRRQTYEQYF
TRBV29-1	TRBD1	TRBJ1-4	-	TGCAGCGTTGACCCAGGGGGGGCTGAAAAACTGTTTTTT	CSVDPGGAEKLFF
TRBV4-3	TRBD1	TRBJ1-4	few	TGCGCCAGCAGCCAAGATAGGGGACAGGGATCTAATGAAAAACTGTTTTTT	CASSQDRGQGSNEKLFF
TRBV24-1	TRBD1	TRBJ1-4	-	TGTGCCACCAGTGTCCCGGGACAGGGAGGTGAAAAACTGTTTTTT	CATSVPGQGGEKLFF
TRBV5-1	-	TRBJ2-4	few	TGCGCCAGCAGCGCCACTACAGGGGCCAAAAACATTCAGTACTTC	CASSATTGAKNIQYF
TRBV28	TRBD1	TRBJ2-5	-	TGTGCCAGCAGTCGCCCCCAGGGGGCAGGCGGAGAGACCCAGTACTTC	CASSRPQGAGGETQYF
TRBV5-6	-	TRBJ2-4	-	TGTGCCAGCAGCGTGGGGCGGGGACTAGCCAAAAACATTCAGTACTTC	CASSVGRGLAKNIQYF
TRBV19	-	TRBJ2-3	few	TGTGCCAGTAGTTCCCGGCAGGGGTGGACAGATACGCAGTATTTT	CASSSRQGWTDTQYF
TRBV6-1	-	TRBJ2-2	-	TGTGCCAGCACCGCAGCCCGGGGCGGACACCCCACCGGGGAGCTGTTTTTT	CASTAARGGHPTGELFF
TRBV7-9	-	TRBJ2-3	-	TGTGCCAGCAGATCCCGGGAAGATCAGTTAACAGATACGCAGTATTTT	CASRSREDQLTDTQYF
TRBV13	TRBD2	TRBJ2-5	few	TGTGCCAGCAGCCGTGGCGGTGGGGGGGTTGAGACCCAGTACTTC	CASSRGGGGVETQYF
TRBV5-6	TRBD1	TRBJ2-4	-	TGTGCCAGCAGGGAGGGACAGGGTGGCATTCAGTACTTC	CASREGQGGIQYF
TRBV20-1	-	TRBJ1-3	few	TGCAGTGCTAGAGATATCGGCCTTATCTCTGGAAACACCATATATTTT	CSARDIGLISGNTIYF
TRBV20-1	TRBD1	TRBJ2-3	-	TGCAGTGCTAGTGGAGACAGGGGGATAGCAGATACGCAGTATTTT	CSASGDRGIADTQYF
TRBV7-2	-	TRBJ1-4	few	TGTGCCAGCAGCTTAGAGGCGGAAGAAAAACTGTTTTTT	CASSLEAEEKLFF
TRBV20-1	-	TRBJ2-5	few	TGCAGTGCCAGGGAGACAGAGTATCAAGAGACCCAGTACTTC	CSARETEYQETQYF
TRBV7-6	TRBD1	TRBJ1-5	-	TGTGCCAGCAGCGGAACACAGGGGTGGGATCAGCCCCAGCATTTT	CASSGTQGWDQPQHF